What follows are 28 T cell receptor beta chains derived from one specimen sequenced in a study of cytomegalovirus exposure and HLA in healthy donors. PCR involved 60 Vbeta and 13 Jbeta primers. Some clones are missing from TCRdb's copy, which holds only in-frame ones; the method was immunoSEQ multiplex PCR. This table holds roughly 200,000 clones, roughly four fifths found once. Sequencing was performed on PBMCs. These receptors came from a man aged 45 to 65 in good health and CMV-seronegative.

As to this clone: Other DNA sequences within the sample encode an identical CDR3. V and J are TRBV7-6 and TRBJ1-2; tentative D call: TRBD1 (5 bases). The CDR3 is 15 amino acids. V was pared by 5 bases and J by 4 bases, with 17 bases between. Germline V gene lookup returns CDR1 SGHVS and CDR2 FNYEAQ. DNA for the CDR3: TGTGCCAGCAGCCAAGAGTTGGGCAGGGTCTATGGCTACACCTTC. Translation: CASSQELGRVYGYTF. Full variable domain (remainder filled in from reference TRBV7-6 and TRBJ1-2): GAGVSQSPRYKVTKRGQDVALRCDPISGHVSLYWYRQALGQGPEFLTYFNYEAQQDKSGLPNDRFSAERPEGSISTLTIQRTEQRDSAMYRCASSQELGRVYGYTFGSGTRLTVV.

This clone has just one count. The V gene is TRBV28, the J gene TRBJ2-7, with 9 bases that match TRBD1. Germline trimming cut 6 bases from V and 5 bases from J; bases unmatched to any gene: 8. The CDR3 is 14 residues long. Germline V gene lookup returns CDR1 MDHEN and CDR2 SYDVKM. The CDR3, as DNA: TGTGCCAGCAGCACAGGGGGCGCTCTAGACGAGCAGTACTTC. Protein sequence: CASSTGGALDEQYF. Supplemented by reference TRBV28 and TRBJ2-7, the full variable domain reads DVKVTQSSRYLVKRTGEKVFLECVQDMDHENMFWYRQDPGLGLRLIYFSYDVKMKEKGDIPEGYSVSREKKERFSLILESASTNQTSMYLCASSTGGALDEQYFGPGTRLTVT.

This chain uses TRBV7-9 with TRBJ1-2, with 9 bases identical to TRBD1. The germline gives CDR1 SEHNR, CDR2 FQNEAQ (reference sequence). V lost 8 bases and J lost 8; bases outside the gene matches: 12. The CDR3 consists of 14 residues. The CDR3 reads CASHSGTGYGGYTF. DNA for the CDR3: TGTGCCAGCCATTCCGGGACAGGGTACGGAGGCTACACCTTC.

As DNA, the CDR3 is TGTGCCAGCTCACCGATCTTACAGGACATTGAGCAGTTCTTC. It encodes CASSPILQDIEQFF. The chain is built from TRBV18 and TRBJ2-1; TRBD1 might be the D (5 bases). CDR1 is KGHSH, CDR2 LQKENI, per germline. With 3 bases removed from V and 9 bases from J, the gap between germline ends came to 15 bases. The CDR3 consists of 14 residues.

The CDR3 loop reads CASRRDRMNTGELFF. In DNA, the CDR3 is TGTGCCAGCAGACGCGACAGGATGAACACCGGGGAGCTGTTTTTT. The chain couples TRBV6-5 to TRBJ2-2, with TRBD1 as a possible D gene (6 bases). CDR1 and CDR2 from the germline V gene are MNHEY and SVGAGI. Trimming shortened V by 6 bases and J by 1 base, and 12 bases separated the two germline ends. The CDR3 runs 15 residues.

The chain's CDR3 is CASSAGQGAVQPQHF. CDR3 in DNA: TGTGCCAGCAGCGCGGGACAGGGGGCTGTTCAGCCCCAGCATTTT. The chain uses TRBV28 and TRBJ1-5; 12 nucleotides align to TRBD1. After removal of 6 bases from V and 6 bases from J, the junction contained 6 bases not matched to a gene. The CDR3 is 15 amino acids. CDR1 is MDHEN, CDR2 SYDVKM, per germline.

The chain recombines TRBV13 with TRBJ1-2; D is possibly TRBD1 (6 bases). The CDR3 sequence is 15 residues long. V was cut by 2 bases and J by 2 bases, with 12 bases left in between. Germline values: CDR1 PRHDT, CDR2 FYEKMQ (reference sequence). The CDR3 DNA follows: TGTGCCAGCAGCTTACCCCAAACAGGGAACTATGGCTACACCTTC. Its protein is CASSLPQTGNYGYTF.

This chain connects TRBV19 to TRBJ2-5, with a weak D call TRBD2 (5 bases). Looked up from germline, CDR1 is LNHDA and CDR2 is SQIVND (reference sequence). The CDR3 loop spans 13 amino acids. V was pared by 0 bases and J by 10 bases, with 12 bases between. Here the CDR3 reads CASSIEDLRDQYF. CDR3 coding DNA: TGTGCCAGTAGTATAGAGGACCTTCGGGACCAGTACTTC.

This clone has more than one count but fewer than ten. The chain is built from TRBV28 and TRBJ1-1; 9 positions agree with TRBD1. J gave up 3 bases and V 6 bases, and 14 bases lay outside the gene matches. Germline V gene lookup returns CDR1 MDHEN and CDR2 SYDVKM. The CDR3 length is 17 residues. CDR3 protein: CASSPTQGQGQDTEAFF. As DNA, the CDR3 is TGTGCCAGCAGCCCAACACAAGGACAGGGGCAGGACACTGAAGCTTTCTTT.

This chain joins TRBV5-4 and TRBJ2-2, with D possibly TRBD1 on 5 matching bases. This CDR3 has 14 amino acids. V was trimmed by 5 bases and J by 0 bases, leaving 8 bases between them. Germline loops: CDR1 SGHNT, CDR2 YYREEE (reference sequence). The CDR3 sequence: CASSKDTNTGELFF. In DNA, the CDR3 is TGTGCCAGCAGTAAGGACACGAACACCGGGGAGCTGTTTTTT.

This chain uses TRBV19 with TRBJ1-1; the match to TRBD1 covers 8 bases. The V gene end was trimmed by 6 bases and the J gene end by 0 bases; junction bases not matched to a gene: 6. Germline CDR1 and CDR2: LNHDA and SQIVND (reference sequence). The CDR3 has 15 residues. CDR3 sequence (DNA): TGTGCCAGTAGCAGGACAGGGCCGTTGAACACTGAAGCTTTCTTT. Amino acids: CASSRTGPLNTEAFF.

This chain connects TRBV18 to TRBJ2-4; 7 bases are a match to TRBD1. Germline CDR1 is KGHSH and CDR2 is LQKENI. The CDR3 consists of 19 residues. Trimming took 2 bases from V and 3 from J; bases not matched to a gene: 16. The CDR3 here is CASSPSGQEFPLGKNIQYF. The CDR3 nucleotides are TGTGCCAGCTCACCAAGCGGACAGGAGTTCCCTCTTGGCAAAAACATTCAGTACTTC.

The rearrangement links TRBV18 to TRBJ2-7, with D possibly matching TRBD1 (5 bases). Between the trimmed V and J ends, which lost 3 bases and 5 bases, there was a span of 14 bases. Germline V CDR1 and CDR2: KGHSH, LQKENI. The CDR3 is 14 residues long. In DNA, the CDR3 is TGTGCCAGCTCACCTATTGCAGGGTCCCACGAGCAGTACTTC. Translating it yields CASSPIAGSHEQYF.

The chain combines TRBV6-6 with TRBJ2-2; no clear D. Trimming took 11 bases from V and 1 from J, leaving 8 bases between them. The germline gives CDR1 MNHNY, CDR2 SVGAGI (reference sequence). The CDR3 has 12 residues. DNA for the CDR3: TGTGCCTGTAGAAGGAACACCGGGGAGCTGTTTTTT. Protein product: CACRRNTGELFF.

The chain carries TRBV5-6 and TRBJ2-2, with 13 bases fitting TRBD2. The CDR3 covers 16 residues. Germline V lookup: CDR1 SGHDT, CDR2 YYEEEE. Trimming removed 0 bases from V and 10 bases from J; junction bases left unmatched: 6. CDR3 DNA: TGTGCCAGCAGCTTGGGGGGGACTAGCGGGATGGTGGAGCTGTTTTTT. Amino acid sequence: CASSLGGTSGMVELFF.

This rearrangement joins TRBV6-1 to TRBJ1-1; TRBD1 aligns across 8 bases. CDR3 length: 13 residues. Trimming cost V 7 bases and J 4 bases; bases outside gene matches: 5. CDR1 MNHNS and CDR2 SASEGT come from the germline V gene. CDR3 loop: CASTDRGVTEAFF. In DNA form, the CDR3 reads TGTGCCAGCACTGACAGGGGTGTCACTGAAGCTTTCTTT.

The rearrangement joins TRBV7-9 to TRBJ2-1; tentatively, D is TRBD1 (5 bases). Deletions cut 0 bases from V and 7 bases from J, with 10 bases between. CDR3 length: 14 amino acids. Looked up from germline, CDR1 is SEHNR and CDR2 is FQNEAQ (reference sequence). The CDR3 sequence: CASSLAVGVNEQFF. The CDR3 nucleotides are TGTGCCAGCAGCTTAGCGGTAGGGGTAAATGAGCAGTTCTTC.

The genes are TRBV7-9 and TRBJ2-5; 9 nucleotides match TRBD1. The CDR3 length is 14 residues. Germline V CDR1 and CDR2: SEHNR, FQNEAQ (reference sequence). The V gene end was trimmed by 6 bases and the J gene end by 4 bases; junction bases not matched to a gene: 6. The CDR3 loop reads CASRPTGGRETQYF. CDR3 bases: TGTGCCAGCAGACCTACAGGGGGCCGAGAGACCCAGTACTTC.

The rearrangement joins TRBV6-5 to TRBJ1-6; 7 positions match TRBD1. The CDR3 runs to 14 residues. V shed 5 bases and J 8 bases; nucleotides not matched to a gene: 6. CDR1 and CDR2 (germline): MNHEY, SVGAGI. The CDR3 here is CASSMDRKDSPLHF. Written as DNA, the CDR3 is TGTGCCAGCAGTATGGACAGGAAGGATTCACCCCTCCACTTT.

This clone has just a few counts. CDR3 sequence: CASSPRDRGSNEQYF. In nucleotides, the CDR3 is TGTGCCAGCAGCCCCCGGGACAGGGGTAGTAACGAGCAGTACTTC. This chain uses TRBV5-8 with TRBJ2-7; TRBD1 matches at 10 bases. V dropped 4 bases and J dropped 5; count of bases not matched to a gene: 9. CDR3 size: 15 residues. Germline values: CDR1 SGHTS, CDR2 YDEGEE.

The V and J genes are TRBV7-9 and TRBJ2-7; 12 bases fit TRBD2. Trimming cost V 3 bases and J 1 base; bases outside gene matches: 10. The CDR3 contains 18 residues. Germline V gene data show CDR1 as SEHNR and CDR2 as FQNEAQ (reference sequence). CDR3 coding DNA: TGTGCCAGCAGCTTGGAACTGGGACTAGCGGGTCCATCCTACGAGCAGTACTTC. This gives the protein CASSLELGLAGPSYEQYF.

This clone was found a few times. V is TRBV6-5 and J is TRBJ1-1, with a possible D match to TRBD1 (6 bases). The CDR3 has 13 residues. Trimming took 6 bases from V and 6 from J, leaving 14 bases between them. Germline-derived CDR1 and CDR2 are MNHEY and SVGAGI. CDR3 in DNA: TGTGCCAGCAGGGGGGCACAGGGAGCTGAAGCTTTCTTT. Its protein is CASRGAQGAEAFF.

This chain links TRBV7-3 with TRBJ2-1, with D perhaps TRBD2 (7 bases). The CDR3 loop spans 15 amino acids. Trimming took 2 bases from V and 0 from J, leaving 8 bases between them. Looked up from germline, CDR1 is SGHTA and CDR2 is FQGTGA. DNA for the CDR3: TGTGCCAGCAGCTTAGCGGGGGCCTCCTACAATGAGCAGTTCTTC. It is translated as CASSLAGASYNEQFF.

This clone was seen just once. The chain joins TRBV9 to TRBJ2-2; TRBD2 aligns across 8 bases. J lost 3 bases, V lost 1 base, and 8 bases had no gene match. CDR3 length equals 17 residues. Germline V gene lookup returns CDR1 SGDLS and CDR2 YYNGEE. Written as DNA, the CDR3 is TGTGCCAGCAGCGTACGTCCCTCAGCGGGGGACACCGGGGAGCTGTTTTTT. This encodes CASSVRPSAGDTGELFF.

The CDR3 DNA sequence: TGTGCCAGCTCACCACGGCGGGAAGAGACCCAGTACTTC. It yields the protein CASSPRREETQYF. The chain recombines TRBV18 with TRBJ2-5, with D perhaps TRBD2 (5 bases). Per germline, CDR1 KGHSH and CDR2 LQKENI. V was pared by 1 base and J by 3 bases, with 6 bases between. This CDR3 spans 13 amino acids.

This chain uses TRBV19 with TRBJ1-6; the match to TRBD1 covers 7 bases. The CDR3 consists of 15 residues. CDR1 and CDR2 from the germline V gene are LNHDA and SQIVND (reference sequence). Unmatched junction bases numbered 5, after V lost 2 bases and J lost 7 bases. The DNA for the CDR3 is TGTGCCAGTAGTATAAACAGGGGTGAGAATTCACCCCTCCACTTT. Protein: CASSINRGENSPLHF.

The gene calls are TRBV29-1 and TRBJ2-7, with a possible D match to TRBD2 (6 bases). The ends were cut back, 4 bases at V and 5 bases at J, with 18 bases in the middle. The CDR3 has 14 residues. Per germline, CDR1 SQVTM and CDR2 ANQGSEA. The DNA for the CDR3 is TGCAGCGTTGCACTACCGGGACTTTGGAACGAGCAGTACTTC. It yields the protein CSVALPGLWNEQYF.

V and J are TRBV5-1 and TRBJ2-1; TRBD2 agrees at 9 bases. The CDR3 is 14 residues long. CDR1 and CDR2 from the germline V gene are SGHRS and YFSETQ. The V gene end was trimmed by 9 bases and the J gene end by 3 bases; junction bases not matched to a gene: 7. The CDR3 DNA sequence: TGCGCCACCAAGAGCGGGGGGTACTACAATGAGCAGTTCTTC. This translates into CATKSGGYYNEQFF.